This T cell receptor beta chain emerged from a study of CD8 T cells in Susac syndrome. From blood CD8+ and CD4+ T cells, TCR beta sequences were generated. TEMRA cells were FACS-enriched, while CD8+ and CD4+ T cells were negatively isolated. Random hexamers were used to reverse transcribe the RNA input (about 0.5 to 1 ug). It was immunoSEQ multiplex PCR that amplified TCR beta CDR3 across 54 Vbeta and 13 Jbeta. Via MiXCR, TCRdb re-called the immunoSEQ multiplex PCR reads, giving one row per CDR3 protein. The table includes 130,000 to 150,000 distinct CDR3 sequences, 94% detected once. CDR1 and CDR2 (germline): KGHSH, LQKENI. The V gene lost 4 bases and the J gene lost 6 bases, with 12 bases spanning the gap. CDR3 length: 13 amino acids.

This TCR came from a human donor in good health. This chain connects TRBV18 to TRBJ1-2, with D tentatively TRBD1 (6 bases). Sequencing input: CD4+ T cells from PBMCs. CDR3 loop: CASSLQGIDGYTF. The CDR3 DNA reads as TGTGCCAGCTCACTACAGGGAATAGATGGCTACACCTTC.